This T cell receptor (beta chain) was captured by sequencing in a study of identical twins. Germline V gene lookup returns CDR1 SGDLS and CDR2 YYNGEE. With V trimmed by 0 bases and J by 7 bases, 15 bases remained unmatched. This CDR3 region has 20 residues. TCRdb ran MiXCR on the 5' RACE reads and lists one entry per CDR3 protein. The table records around 280,000 distinct CDR3 sequences, less than 9% of them present only once. Regarding the study as a whole: In beta out-of-frame sequences, the excess sharing between twins was weaker.

Only healthy Caucasians were enrolled as donors. Of note for this clonotype: The antigen is not known.

This same sample was also taken into another study, of yellow fever vaccine responses in identical twins.

The receptor was derived from a woman in her late teens or twenties in good health. The gene calls are TRBV9 and TRBJ2-1; 14 positions match TRBD2. Material: memory (CD45RO+) T cells sorted from blood. The CDR3 loop reads CASSVGPGLAGEALWNEQFF. The CDR3 DNA is TGTGCCAGCAGCGTAGGGCCGGGACTAGCGGGAGAGGCCCTATGGAATGAGCAGTTCTTC. Looking up the rest from reference TRBV9 and TRBJ2-1 gives the full variable domain: DSGVTQTPKHLITATGQRVTLRCSPRSGDLSVYWYQQSLDQGLQFLIQYYNGEERAKGNILERFSAQQFPDLHSELNLSSLELGDSALYFCASSVGPGLAGEALWNEQFFGPGTRLTVL.